Listed below are T cell receptor beta chains from one sample, sequenced in a study of blood T cell repertoires in COVID-19. Profiling relied on immunoSEQ multiplex PCR, and the TCRdb table lists in-frame clones only, not all of them. The profile shows a few hundred thousand clones, more than 70% of them singletons. Input material: PBMCs or T cells enriched from blood (not recorded which). All receptors come from a man aged 40-55 years in a cohort exposed to, infected with or recovered from COVID-19 (not recorded which). Both conserved end residues are trimmed from each CDR3. Each record gives: V gene, clone size, CDR3 protein. Expanded clones are given a class, and other clones once, few, many or no size at all.

v_gene: TRBV14
abundance: -
CDR3aa: ASSQGLAIEQY

v_gene: TRBV23-1
abundance: -
CDR3aa: ASSHRGWEINQPQH

v_gene: TRBV5-5
abundance: -
CDR3aa: ASSFLTSGSNTGELF

v_gene: TRBV7-9
abundance: once
CDR3aa: ASSLLGTLSTDTQY

v_gene: TRBV27
abundance: -
CDR3aa: ASSSFAGTVYYEQY

v_gene: TRBV7-2
abundance: -
CDR3aa: ASSLGGSQETQY

v_gene: TRBV25-1
abundance: -
CDR3aa: ASSEWGRDDEQF

v_gene: TRBV9
abundance: -
CDR3aa: ASSVGSGAGANVLT

v_gene: TRBV14
abundance: -
CDR3aa: ASSQLAGGPDEQF

v_gene: TRBV7-3
abundance: -
CDR3aa: ASSLGAGYEQY

v_gene: TRBV19
abundance: -
CDR3aa: ASSQQGYNSPLH

v_gene: TRBV6-5
abundance: -
CDR3aa: ASTPTGYYEQY

v_gene: TRBV27
abundance: -
CDR3aa: ASSKTGYSYEQY

v_gene: TRBV10-2
abundance: -
CDR3aa: ASLGGATNEKLF

v_gene: TRBV2
abundance: -
CDR3aa: ASRDGRAPSNEQF

v_gene: TRBV6-5
abundance: -
CDR3aa: ASSDRENQPQH

v_gene: TRBV18
abundance: -
CDR3aa: ASSPRRTDYDRAEAF

v_gene: TRBV5-1
abundance: -
CDR3aa: ASSLALTGNEQF

v_gene: TRBV6-2/TRBV6-3
abundance: -
CDR3aa: ASSANPGTGVSLGEQY

v_gene: TRBV6-5
abundance: -
CDR3aa: ASTTGSNTEAF

v_gene: TRBV7-2
abundance: -
CDR3aa: ASSPSRAQETQY

v_gene: TRBV5-7
abundance: -
CDR3aa: ASSLDRSNYGYT

v_gene: TRBV18
abundance: once
CDR3aa: ASSPRQGDQPQH

v_gene: TRBV2
abundance: -
CDR3aa: ASSVRQGSPEAF

v_gene: TRBV7-2
abundance: -
CDR3aa: ASSFLAEGYEQY

v_gene: TRBV6-4
abundance: -
CDR3aa: ASSVSGTPYNEQF

v_gene: TRBV11-2
abundance: -
CDR3aa: ASSSPETATYEQY

v_gene: TRBV5-1
abundance: few
CDR3aa: ASSLAGERHEKLF

v_gene: TRBV7-3
abundance: -
CDR3aa: ASSLSQGAYNEQF

v_gene: TRBV6-1
abundance: -
CDR3aa: ASSEGLDREAF

v_gene: TRBV5-5
abundance: -
CDR3aa: ASSFYSNQPQH

v_gene: TRBV2
abundance: -
CDR3aa: ASTQRAGDTGELF

v_gene: TRBV19
abundance: -
CDR3aa: ASSLRAGENEKLF

v_gene: TRBV25-1
abundance: -
CDR3aa: ASSDGVPPYNEQF

v_gene: TRBV7-3
abundance: -
CDR3aa: ASSSLRQGFVNQPQH

v_gene: TRBV5-1
abundance: -
CDR3aa: ASSLAGHSSYEQY

v_gene: TRBV4-2
abundance: -
CDR3aa: ASSQSSNQPQH

v_gene: TRBV5-6
abundance: -
CDR3aa: ASSLAGVHFHEQY

v_gene: TRBV19
abundance: -
CDR3aa: ASSISPGYTDTQY

v_gene: TRBV6-5
abundance: -
CDR3aa: ASRRLLIDEQF

v_gene: TRBV18
abundance: -
CDR3aa: ASSPGDRGKANEKLF

v_gene: TRBV6-5
abundance: -
CDR3aa: ASITGLVGTGELF

v_gene: TRBV9
abundance: -
CDR3aa: ASSVKDRGGEAF

v_gene: TRBV11-2
abundance: -
CDR3aa: ASIGGVNTEAF

v_gene: TRBV28
abundance: -
CDR3aa: ASSLFPDYEQY

v_gene: TRBV7-2
abundance: -
CDR3aa: ASSLEISSYYGYT

v_gene: TRBV4-1
abundance: few
CDR3aa: ASSKTGRSDGNSPLH

v_gene: TRBV11-2
abundance: -
CDR3aa: ASSLVRFPPYGYT

v_gene: TRBV11-2
abundance: -
CDR3aa: ASSFALGQSSYNEQF

v_gene: TRBV27
abundance: -
CDR3aa: ASSSYPSTDTQY

v_gene: TRBV27
abundance: -
CDR3aa: ASNPGGTGFYSGYGYT

v_gene: TRBV7-2
abundance: -
CDR3aa: ASSPRQVHTEAF

v_gene: TRBV7-9
abundance: -
CDR3aa: ASSLHDEAEYEKLF

v_gene: TRBV28
abundance: -
CDR3aa: ASREQGYLNTEAF

v_gene: TRBV2
abundance: -
CDR3aa: ATKDSDVQPQH